The sample holds many counts of the clone carrying this T cell receptor beta chain. CDR1 is SGHRS, CDR2 YFSETQ, per germline. The CDR3 spans 14 residues. Trimming at V came to 3 bases and at J to 4 bases, leaving 5 bases not matched to a gene. RNA transcripts gave rise to amplified TCR beta CDR3 regions. In the first-round RT-PCR of the TCR CDR3, the HTBI primer set was used. TCRdb fed the multiplex PCR reads into MiXCR, producing one record per CDR3 protein. The top ten clones hold roughly 31% of a sample with hundreds of thousands of distinct CDR3 sequences, around 40% of them seen once. If no ophthalmopathy progression occurred within 18 months, Graves' hyperthyroidism was stable. Uncontrolled infection, other autoimmune disease, pregnancy or lactation excluded patients. The sample comes from a study of T cells in Graves' hyperthyroidism and ophthalmopathy.

This TCR was sampled from a woman aged 40 to 50 with Graves' hyperthyroidism. This chain connects TRBV5-1 to TRBJ1-2; 8 bases match TRBD1. The sample was blood. The CDR3: CASSWTGNGYGYTF. The CDR3 DNA is TGCGCCAGCAGCTGGACAGGGAATGGCTATGGCTACACCTTC. Combining the CDR3 with reference TRBV5-1 and TRBJ1-2 gives the whole variable domain KAGVTQTPRYLIKTRGQQVTLSCSPISGHRSVSWYQQTPGQGLQFLFEYFSETQRNKGNFPGRFSGRQFSNSRSEMNVSTLELGDSALYLCASSWTGNGYGYTFGSGTRLTVV.